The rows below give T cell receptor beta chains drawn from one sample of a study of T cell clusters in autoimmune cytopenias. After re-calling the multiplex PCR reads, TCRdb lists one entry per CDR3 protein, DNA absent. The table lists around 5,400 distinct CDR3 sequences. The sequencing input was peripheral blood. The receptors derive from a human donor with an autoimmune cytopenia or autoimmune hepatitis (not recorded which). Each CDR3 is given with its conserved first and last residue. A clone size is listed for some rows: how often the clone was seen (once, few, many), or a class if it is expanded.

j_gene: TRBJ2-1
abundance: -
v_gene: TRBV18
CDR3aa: CASSPLGGGDYNEQFF

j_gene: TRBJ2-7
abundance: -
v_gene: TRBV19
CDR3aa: CASSIATGGSEQYF

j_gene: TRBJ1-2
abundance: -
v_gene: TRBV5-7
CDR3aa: CASSLGTNYGYTF

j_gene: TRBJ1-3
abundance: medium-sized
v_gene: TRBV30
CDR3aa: CAWNGGGNTIYF

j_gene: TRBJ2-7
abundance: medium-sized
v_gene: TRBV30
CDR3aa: CAWSSGQSYEQYF

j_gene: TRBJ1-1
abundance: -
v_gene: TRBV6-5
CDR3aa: CASNPEMGTEAFF

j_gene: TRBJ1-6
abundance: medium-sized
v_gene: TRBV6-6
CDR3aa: CASSRDRGYSPLHF

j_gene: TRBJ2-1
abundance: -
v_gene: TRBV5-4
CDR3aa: CASRPTTSGGYEQFF

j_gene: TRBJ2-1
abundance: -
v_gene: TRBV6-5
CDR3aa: CASRKVYPLAGDSYNEQFF

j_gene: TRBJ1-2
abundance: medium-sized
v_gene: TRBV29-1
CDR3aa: CSVEDNTGTSYGYTF

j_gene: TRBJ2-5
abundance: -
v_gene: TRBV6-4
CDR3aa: CASSPRTGTQETQYF

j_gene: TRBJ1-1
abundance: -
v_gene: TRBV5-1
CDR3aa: CASSTTGTTEAFF

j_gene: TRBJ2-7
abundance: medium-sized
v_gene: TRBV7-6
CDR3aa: CASSLLSGQGRMGEQYF

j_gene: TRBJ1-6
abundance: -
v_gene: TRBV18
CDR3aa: CASSQTPSPLHF

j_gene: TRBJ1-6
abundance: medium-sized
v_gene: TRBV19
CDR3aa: CASSIGGFDNSPLHF

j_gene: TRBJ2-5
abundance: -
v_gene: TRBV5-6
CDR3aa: CASSWGTGEFQETQYF

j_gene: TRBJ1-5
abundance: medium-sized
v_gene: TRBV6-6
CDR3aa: CASSYMDRDQPQHF

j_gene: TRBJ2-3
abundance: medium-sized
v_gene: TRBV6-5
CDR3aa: CASMGQDTDTQYF

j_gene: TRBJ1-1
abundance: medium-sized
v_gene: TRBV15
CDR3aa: CATSRGRDMNTEAFF

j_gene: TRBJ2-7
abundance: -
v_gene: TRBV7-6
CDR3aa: CASSSGGPYEQYF

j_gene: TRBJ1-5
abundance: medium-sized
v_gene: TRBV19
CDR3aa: CASSIKTGSNQPQHF

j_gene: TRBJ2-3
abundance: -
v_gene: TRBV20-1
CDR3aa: CSARAGEGVTDTQYF

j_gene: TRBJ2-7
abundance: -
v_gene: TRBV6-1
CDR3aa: CASSFPGRVVDEQYF

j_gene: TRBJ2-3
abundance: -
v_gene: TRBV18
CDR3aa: CASSPPSQSGNTDTQYF

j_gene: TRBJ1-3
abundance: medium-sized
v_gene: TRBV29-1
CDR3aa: CSVRKSSGNTIYF

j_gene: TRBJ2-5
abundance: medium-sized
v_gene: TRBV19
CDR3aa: CASSIVRQETQYF